A selection of T cell receptor beta chains follows, all from one sample in a study of blood T cells in healthy people across ages. Via MiXCR, TCRdb re-called the 5' RACE reads, giving one row per CDR3 protein. This sample has over 600,000 distinct CDR3 sequences, with about half found just once. The sample taken for sequencing was blood. All receptors come from a man older than 75 in good health. The CDR3 runs from the conserved cysteine through the conserved F or W. Fields, in order: clone size, D gene, V gene, J gene, CDR3 protein, CDR3 DNA. A D gene is named only where the DNA matches it firmly. The size of a clone is reported for some rows only, either as once, few or many, or as a class for expanded clones.

abundance: .; d_gene: TRBD1; v_gene: TRBV20-1; j_gene: TRBJ1-2; CDR3aa: CSAVGTGGATLDGYTF; CDR3nt: TGCAGTGCTGTCGGGACAGGGGGCGCGACGTTAGATGGCTACACCTTC
abundance: .; d_gene: TRBD1; v_gene: TRBV27; j_gene: TRBJ2-1; CDR3aa: CASRSRWGQINTYEQFF; CDR3nt: TGTGCCAGCAGGAGCCGATGGGGACAGATCAATACCTACGAGCAGTTCTTC
abundance: .; d_gene: TRBD2; v_gene: TRBV5-1; j_gene: TRBJ2-3; CDR3aa: CASSLASSGGSGDTQYF; CDR3nt: TGCGCCAGCAGCTTGGCCTCTAGCGGGGGGTCCGGAGATACGCAGTATTTT
abundance: .; d_gene: TRBD2; v_gene: TRBV20-1; j_gene: TRBJ2-1; CDR3aa: CSGEASGRNEQFF; CDR3nt: TGCAGTGGGGAGGCTAGCGGGAGGAATGAGCAGTTCTTC
abundance: once; d_gene: TRBD2; v_gene: TRBV10-3; j_gene: TRBJ2-7; CDR3aa: CAISESQGGNEQYF; CDR3nt: TGTGCCATCAGTGAGTCCCAGGGAGGGAACGAGCAGTACTTC
abundance: .; d_gene: .; v_gene: TRBV28; j_gene: TRBJ2-6; CDR3aa: CASSSIASGTNVLTF; CDR3nt: TGTGCCAGCAGTTCGATCGCCTCTGGGACCAACGTCCTGACTTTC
abundance: .; d_gene: TRBD2; v_gene: TRBV7-3; j_gene: TRBJ2-7; CDR3aa: CASSPRLAGVREQYF; CDR3nt: TGTGCCAGCAGCCCCAGACTAGCGGGAGTACGCGAGCAGTACTTC
abundance: .; d_gene: .; v_gene: TRBV2; j_gene: TRBJ1-1; CDR3aa: CASSVGTARMGSEAFF; CDR3nt: TGTGCCAGCAGTGTTGGGACCGCCCGCATGGGGTCTGAAGCTTTCTTT
abundance: few; d_gene: .; v_gene: TRBV11-3; j_gene: TRBJ2-3; CDR3aa: CASSPGRWADTQYF; CDR3nt: TGTGCCAGCAGCCCGGGAAGGTGGGCAGATACGCAGTATTTT
abundance: few; d_gene: TRBD2; v_gene: TRBV7-2; j_gene: TRBJ2-7; CDR3aa: CASGKIAGMNEQYF; CDR3nt: TGTGCCAGCGGCAAGATAGCGGGAATGAACGAGCAGTACTTC
abundance: .; d_gene: .; v_gene: TRBV10-3; j_gene: TRBJ2-5; CDR3aa: CAITADGQETQYF; CDR3nt: TGTGCCATCACCGCGGACGGACAAGAGACCCAGTACTTC
abundance: .; d_gene: TRBD1; v_gene: TRBV6-5; j_gene: TRBJ1-1; CDR3aa: CASSIGTGGSYTEAFF; CDR3nt: TGTGCCAGCAGTATCGGGACAGGGGGATCGTACACTGAAGCTTTCTTT
abundance: few; d_gene: .; v_gene: TRBV5-1; j_gene: TRBJ2-5; CDR3aa: CASSLAGTSETQYF; CDR3nt: TGCGCCAGCAGCTTGGCCGGGACGTCGGAGACCCAGTACTTC
abundance: .; d_gene: .; v_gene: TRBV18; j_gene: TRBJ2-7; CDR3aa: CASSRRDGRTSYNEQYF; CDR3nt: TGTGCCAGCTCACGCCGGGACGGACGAACTTCCTACAATGAGCAGTACTTC
abundance: .; d_gene: .; v_gene: TRBV28; j_gene: TRBJ2-1; CDR3aa: CASTWRNEQFF; CDR3nt: TGTGCCAGCACCTGGAGGAATGAGCAGTTCTTC
abundance: many; d_gene: .; v_gene: TRBV5-1; j_gene: TRBJ2-1; CDR3aa: CASSLSAGFYNEQFF; CDR3nt: TGCGCCAGCAGCTTGTCAGCGGGTTTCTACAATGAGCAGTTCTTC
abundance: .; d_gene: .; v_gene: TRBV7-3; j_gene: TRBJ2-1; CDR3aa: CASSTGLSYNEQFF; CDR3nt: TGTGCCAGCAGCACAGGACTGTCCTACAATGAGCAGTTCTTC
abundance: .; d_gene: .; v_gene: TRBV7-8; j_gene: TRBJ2-3; CDR3aa: CASSLAFRGSFGDTQYF; CDR3nt: TGTGCCAGCAGCTTAGCCTTTCGTGGGAGTTTTGGAGATACGCAGTATTTT
abundance: .; d_gene: TRBD1; v_gene: TRBV10-3; j_gene: TRBJ1-6; CDR3aa: CASQPDRGQLFPLHF; CDR3nt: TGTGCCAGCCAACCTGACAGGGGGCAACTCTTCCCCCTCCACTTT
abundance: few; d_gene: .; v_gene: TRBV15; j_gene: TRBJ2-1; CDR3aa: CATSRDFRRSGEQFF; CDR3nt: TGTGCCACCAGCAGAGATTTTCGAAGGTCTGGTGAGCAGTTCTTC
abundance: many; d_gene: .; v_gene: TRBV7-2; j_gene: TRBJ2-5; CDR3aa: CASSSNTRETQYF; CDR3nt: TGTGCCAGCAGCTCCAATACCAGGGAGACCCAGTACTTC
abundance: few; d_gene: .; v_gene: TRBV20-1; j_gene: TRBJ2-7; CDR3aa: CSATGPSSSYEQYF; CDR3nt: TGCAGTGCTACAGGACCGTCGAGCTCCTACGAGCAGTACTTC
abundance: once; d_gene: TRBD2; v_gene: TRBV11-3; j_gene: TRBJ2-1; CDR3aa: CASSSMSREAGNEQFF; CDR3nt: TGTGCCAGCAGCTCCATGTCGCGGGAGGCCGGGAATGAGCAGTTCTTC
abundance: .; d_gene: TRBD1; v_gene: TRBV5-1; j_gene: TRBJ2-2; CDR3aa: CASSFAGTGESGELFF; CDR3nt: TGCGCCAGCAGCTTTGCCGGGACAGGGGAATCCGGGGAGCTGTTTTTT
abundance: .; d_gene: TRBD2; v_gene: TRBV7-2; j_gene: TRBJ2-3; CDR3aa: CASSLLAGAPGTQYF; CDR3nt: TGTGCCAGCAGCCTACTAGCGGGGGCGCCCGGTACGCAGTATTTT
abundance: .; d_gene: .; v_gene: TRBV9; j_gene: TRBJ1-4; CDR3aa: CASSVRYSNEKLFF; CDR3nt: TGTGCCAGCAGCGTTCGATACTCTAATGAAAAACTGTTTTTT
abundance: .; d_gene: .; v_gene: TRBV7-2; j_gene: TRBJ2-7; CDR3aa: CASSSSRARSYEQYF; CDR3nt: TGTGCCAGCAGCTCTTCCAGAGCCCGATCCTACGAGCAGTACTTC
abundance: few; d_gene: .; v_gene: TRBV20-1; j_gene: TRBJ2-3; CDR3aa: CSAPLAKLHSTDTQYF; CDR3nt: TGCAGTGCTCCCTTAGCCAAGCTCCACTCCACAGATACGCAGTATTTT
abundance: many; d_gene: TRBD1; v_gene: TRBV13; j_gene: TRBJ2-7; CDR3aa: CASSSDRAYEQYF; CDR3nt: TGTGCCAGCAGTTCGGACAGGGCCTACGAGCAGTACTTC
abundance: .; d_gene: .; v_gene: TRBV7-2; j_gene: TRBJ1-1; CDR3aa: CASSPSWGDTEAFF; CDR3nt: TGTGCCAGCAGCCCCAGCTGGGGTGACACTGAAGCTTTCTTT
abundance: .; d_gene: TRBD1; v_gene: TRBV7-3; j_gene: TRBJ2-7; CDR3aa: CASSLGQGSYNEQYF; CDR3nt: TGTGCCAGCAGCTTAGGACAGGGCTCCTACAATGAGCAGTACTTC
abundance: .; d_gene: .; v_gene: TRBV20-1; j_gene: TRBJ2-1; CDR3aa: CSAPYRLALPYNEQFF; CDR3nt: TGCAGTGCTCCATACCGCCTAGCCCTACCCTACAATGAGCAGTTCTTC
abundance: many; d_gene: .; v_gene: TRBV7-2; j_gene: TRBJ2-1; CDR3aa: CASSDITSEQFF; CDR3nt: TGTGCCAGCAGCGACATAACTAGCGAGCAGTTCTTC
abundance: .; d_gene: .; v_gene: TRBV27; j_gene: TRBJ1-1; CDR3aa: CASTGRLMNTEAFF; CDR3nt: TGTGCCAGCACCGGACGGCTTATGAACACTGAAGCTTTCTTT
abundance: .; d_gene: .; v_gene: TRBV18; j_gene: TRBJ1-6; CDR3aa: CASSRIRGVNNSPLHF; CDR3nt: TGTGCCAGCTCACGAATTAGGGGAGTTAATAATTCACCCCTCCACTTT
abundance: .; d_gene: TRBD2; v_gene: TRBV6-2/TRBV6-3; j_gene: TRBJ2-1; CDR3aa: CASSRQGLAGVNEQFF; CDR3nt: TGTGCCAGCAGCCGCCAGGGACTAGCGGGAGTAAATGAGCAGTTCTTC
abundance: .; d_gene: TRBD1; v_gene: TRBV10-3; j_gene: TRBJ2-5; CDR3aa: CAISESETGGVGQYF; CDR3nt: TGTGCCATCAGTGAGTCCGAGACAGGGGGCGTCGGGCAGTACTTC
abundance: .; d_gene: .; v_gene: TRBV20-1; j_gene: TRBJ1-4; CDR3aa: CSAREGGQDNEKLFF; CDR3nt: TGCAGTGCTAGAGAGGGGGGCCAGGACAATGAAAAACTGTTTTTT
abundance: few; d_gene: TRBD2; v_gene: TRBV28; j_gene: TRBJ2-1; CDR3aa: CASSPWPQAGEDTEQFF; CDR3nt: TGTGCCAGCAGCCCCTGGCCCCAAGCGGGAGAAGACACTGAGCAGTTCTTC
abundance: .; d_gene: .; v_gene: TRBV7-9; j_gene: TRBJ2-1; CDR3aa: CAQGGGKTHEQFF; CDR3nt: TGTGCCCAGGGGGGAGGGAAGACCCATGAGCAGTTCTTC